The text below deals with one TCR beta chain. What it binds is not known. This sample stems from a study of cytomegalovirus exposure and HLA in healthy donors. General study points: In a later analysis, V- and J-gene trimming of beta chains associated with a DCLRE1C missense variant, replicated independently. Cytomegalovirus-associated status was assigned to some 180 TCR beta chains.

PCR involved 60 Vbeta and 13 Jbeta primers. The method was immunoSEQ multiplex PCR; TCRdb's version includes in-frame clones alone and lacks a portion of them. The sample has about 59,000 clones, roughly 77% seen once. The donors (healthy individuals) were bone marrow donors. V was pared by 4 bases and J by 5 bases, with 15 bases between. Germline V gives CDR1 SQVTM, CDR2 ANQGSEA. The CDR3 extends over 14 amino acids. The sequenced material came from PBMCs. This clonotype originated in a man aged 30 to 39 in good health and CMV-seropositive. The rearrangement links TRBV29-1 to TRBJ1-5, with a possible D match to TRBD1 (6 bases). CDR3 loop: CSVGVGGVDQPQHF. The CDR3 DNA is TGCAGCGTTGGCGTAGGGGGGGTTGATCAGCCCCAGCATTTT. Complete variable domain (other parts from reference TRBV29-1 and TRBJ1-5): SAVISQKPSRDICQRGTSLTIQCQVDSQVTMMFWYRQQPGQSLTLIATANQGSEATYESGFVIDKFPISRPNLTFSTLTVSNMSPEDSSIYLCSVGVGGVDQPQHFGDGTRLSIL.